This passage covers 23 T cell receptor beta chains from one sample sequenced in a study of cytomegalovirus exposure and HLA in healthy donors. Use of 60 Vbeta and 13 Jbeta primers characterized the PCR. Data came from immunoSEQ multiplex PCR; TCRdb stores just in-frame clones and leaves some out. The sample has 200,000 or so clones; roughly 70% are singletons. The sequenced material came from PBMCs. These receptors were collected from a man in his forties in good health and CMV-seropositive.

V is TRBV19 and J is TRBJ2-7; 11 nucleotides agree with TRBD1. The CDR3 is 14 residues long. The ends lost 3 bases at V and 4 bases at J; junction bases unmatched: 2. Germline V lookup: CDR1 LNHDA, CDR2 SQIVND (reference sequence). The CDR3 sequence is CASSIGTGGYEQYF. The CDR3 DNA sequence: TGTGCCAGTAGTATTGGGACAGGGGGATACGAGCAGTACTTC.

This sequence joins TRBV4-1 and TRBJ2-7, with 8 bases matching TRBD1. Germline CDR1 reads MGHRA; CDR2 reads YSYEKL. V dropped 3 bases and J dropped 7; count of bases not matched to a gene: 11. The CDR3 is 15 amino acids. The CDR3 DNA reads TGCGCCAGCAGCCAGGGCTCTCAGGGGGCAGGAGAGCAGTACTTC. Its translation is CASSQGSQGAGEQYF.

The chain links TRBV2 to TRBJ2-4, with a tentative D call TRBD1 (6 bases). Trimming pared 6 bases from V and 15 bases from J, leaving 24 bases between. Germline-derived CDR1 and CDR2 are SNHLY and FYNNEI. This CDR3 comprises 14 residues. CDR3 DNA sequence: TGTGCCAGCAGCCTGTCGCCGGGACAAATGTATCTGTACTTC. Translating gives CASSLSPGQMYLYF. Full variable domain (outside the CDR3, taken from reference TRBV2 and TRBJ2-4): EPEVTQTPSHQVTQMGQEVILRCVPISNHLYFYWYRQILGQKVEFLVSFYNNEISEKSEIFDDQFSVERPDGSNFTLKIRSTKLEDSAMYFCASSLSPGQMYLYFGAGTRLSVL.

With regard to this clone: At one end, the junction sequence differs from germline, possibly due to a read error. The CDR3 protein is CSSESPGGYTF. In DNA form, the CDR3 reads TGTTCCAGCGAATCCCCGGGAGGCTACACCTTC. This chain joins TRBV7-9 and TRBJ1-2; D is unclear. Per germline, CDR1 SEHNR and CDR2 FQNEAQ (reference sequence). The CDR3 totals 11 residues.

V and J are TRBV6-5 and TRBJ1-1, with D uncertain. V dropped 6 bases and J dropped 1 base, with 6 bases sitting between them. The CDR3 runs 12 residues. Germline loops: CDR1 MNHEY, CDR2 SVGAGI. CDR3 protein: CASSRWNTEAFF. The CDR3 coding sequence is TGTGCCAGCAGCCGGTGGAACACTGAAGCTTTCTTT.

This sequence joins TRBV19 and TRBJ1-3; a possible D gene is TRBD1 (5 bases). Trimming took off 6 bases at V and 6 bases at J, with 24 bases between the two ends. Germline V gives CDR1 LNHDA, CDR2 SQIVND (reference sequence). The CDR3 totals 17 residues. The CDR3: CASSTRPWQGKENTIYF. CDR3 bases: TGTGCCAGTAGCACTCGTCCATGGCAGGGAAAAGAAAACACCATATATTTT.

This clone occurred a few times. This chain uses TRBV6-1 with TRBJ2-7, with a tentative D call TRBD1 (6 bases). Germline V CDR1 and CDR2: MNHNS, SASEGT. V lost 5 bases, J lost 2 bases, and 16 bases lay in between. The CDR3 has 15 amino acids. CDR3 in amino acids: CASSPYQDRTYEQYF. In nucleotides, the CDR3 is TGTGCCAGCAGTCCCTACCAGGACAGAACCTACGAGCAGTACTTC.

The DNA of the CDR3 is TGCGCCAGCAGCTCAACTTCTAGCGGGGGGTCTTACGAGCAGTACTTC. Its translation is CASSSTSSGGSYEQYF. The chain links TRBV5-1 to TRBJ2-7; 11 bases are a match to TRBD2. The CDR3 covers 16 residues. Germline assignment: CDR1 SGHRS and CDR2 YFSETQ. After removal of 3 bases from V and 4 bases from J, the junction contained 9 bases not matched to a gene. Full variable domain (outside the CDR3, taken from reference TRBV5-1 and TRBJ2-7): KAGVTQTPRYLIKTRGQQVTLSCSPISGHRSVSWYQQTPGQGLQFLFEYFSETQRNKGNFPGRFSGRQFSNSRSEMNVSTLELGDSALYLCASSSTSSGGSYEQYFGPGTRLTVT.

The V call is TRBV28, the J call TRBJ1-3, with 8 bases aligning to TRBD1. Germline V lookup: CDR1 MDHEN, CDR2 SYDVKM. V trimming: 3 bases; J trimming: 1 base; junction bases outside the gene matches: 2. The CDR3 sequence is 15 residues long. CDR3 loop: CASSFRQGSGNTIYF. The DNA for the CDR3 is TGTGCCAGCAGTTTCCGACAGGGGTCTGGAAACACCATATATTTT. Full variable domain (rest looked up from reference TRBV28 and TRBJ1-3): DVKVTQSSRYLVKRTGEKVFLECVQDMDHENMFWYRQDPGLGLRLIYFSYDVKMKEKGDIPEGYSVSREKKERFSLILESASTNQTSMYLCASSFRQGSGNTIYFGEGSWLTVV.

V and J are TRBV5-1 and TRBJ2-5; TRBD1 is a possible D gene (6 bases). The CDR3 has 15 amino acids. Germline V gene lookup returns CDR1 SGHRS and CDR2 YFSETQ. V was clipped by 4 bases and J by 2 bases, with 15 bases between them. CDR3 bases: TGCGCCAGCAGCCTTCCGACAGGAGCACAAGAGACCCAGTACTTC. Translation: CASSLPTGAQETQYF.

This rearrangement joins TRBV18 to TRBJ1-1; D not resolved. The CDR3 spans 14 residues. In germline, CDR1 is KGHSH, CDR2 LQKENI. V was cut by 2 bases and J by 4 bases, with 11 bases left in between. The CDR3 DNA reads TGTGCCAGCTCACCATTCGAGGGAGGCACTGAAGCTTTCTTT. This encodes CASSPFEGGTEAFF.

J is TRBJ2-1 and V is TRBV6-5, with TRBD1 identical over 12 bases. The CDR3 length is 15 residues. CDR1 is MNHEY, CDR2 SVGAGI, per germline. J was trimmed by 9 bases and V by 6 bases; bases with no gene match: 9. CDR3 protein: CASSQGQGARGEQFF. The CDR3 DNA reads as TGTGCCAGCAGCCAGGGACAGGGGGCGCGTGGTGAGCAGTTCTTC.

The chain combines TRBV7-3 with TRBJ2-7; 11 bases line up with TRBD2. The length of the CDR3 is 13 residues. The germline gives CDR1 SGHTA, CDR2 FQGTGA. V shed 6 bases and J 3 bases; nucleotides not matched to a gene: 1. The CDR3 reads CASSLAGGYEQYF. CDR3 in DNA: TGTGCCAGCAGTCTAGCGGGGGGCTACGAGCAGTACTTC.

This clone has only one observation. The V call is TRBV2, the J call TRBJ2-3; D is unclear. The V end lost 7 bases, the J end lost 2 bases, and 7 bases lay between the germline ends. Germline V CDR1 and CDR2: SNHLY, FYNNEI. The CDR3 contains 12 residues. The CDR3 DNA is TGTGCCAGCAACAGATACACAGATACGCAGTATTTT. Its translation: CASNRYTDTQYF.

V and J are TRBV16 and TRBJ2-7; D possibly corresponds to TRBD2 (5 bases). The CDR3 totals 13 residues. The germline gives CDR1 KGHSY, CDR2 FQNENV. Trimming took off 4 bases at V and 4 bases at J, with 11 bases between the two ends. The CDR3: CASSREEGYEQYF. Written as DNA, the CDR3 is TGTGCCAGCAGCCGAGAAGAGGGATACGAGCAGTACTTC.

The gene calls are TRBV19 and TRBJ2-3, with 7 bases identical to TRBD1. This CDR3 region has 13 residues. The germline CDR1 and CDR2 sequences are LNHDA and SQIVND (reference sequence). J lost 3 bases, V lost 6 bases, and 3 bases had no gene match. The CDR3 coding sequence is TGTGCCAGTAGAGAGACAGGGACAGATACGCAGTATTTT. It is translated as CASRETGTDTQYF.

This clone has a handful of counts. J is TRBJ1-1 and V is TRBV2; 9 nucleotides agree with TRBD1. Per the germline V gene, CDR1 is SNHLY and CDR2 is FYNNEI. The J segment lost 4 bases and the V segment lost 6 bases, leaving 3 bases of the junction unmatched. This CDR3 has 13 amino acids. CDR3 residues: CASRDRGVTEAFF. The CDR3 DNA reads as TGTGCCAGCAGGGACAGGGGTGTCACTGAAGCTTTCTTT.

This chain joins TRBV6-1 and TRBJ1-1; tentative D call: TRBD1 (5 bases). Trimming removed 1 base from V and 4 bases from J, with 13 bases in between. This CDR3 is built from 15 residues. Per the germline V gene, CDR1 is MNHNS and CDR2 is SASEGT. The CDR3 nucleotides are TGTGCCAGCAGTGAAGAGGCAGGGAAAGGCACTGAAGCTTTCTTT. Translating gives CASSEEAGKGTEAFF.

The chain is built from TRBV7-9 and TRBJ1-1; D not certain. CDR1 SEHNR and CDR2 FQNEAQ come from the germline V gene (reference sequence). This CDR3 is 12 amino acids long. With 5 bases removed from V and 5 bases from J, the gap between germline ends came to 9 bases. For the CDR3, the DNA is TGTGCCAGCAGCCAGAGGCCGACTGAAGCTTTCTTT. Translation: CASSQRPTEAFF.

The chain recombines TRBV28 with TRBJ1-1; D gene unclear. The CDR3 loop spans 12 amino acids. V lost 5 bases to trimming and J lost 10 bases, with 14 bases between them. Germline V CDR1 and CDR2: MDHEN, SYDVKM. In DNA, the CDR3 is TGTGCCAGCAGTCTCAACTTTATTGGAGCTTTCTTT. Protein product: CASSLNFIGAFF.

The chain employs TRBV10-2 and TRBJ1-1, with 7 bases lining up with TRBD1. The CDR3 consists of 13 residues. With V trimmed by 5 bases and J by 8 bases, 8 bases remained unmatched. In germline, CDR1 is WSHSY, CDR2 SAAADI. The CDR3 DNA is TGCGCCAGCAGTCCACAGGGGTGGGGAGAAGCTTTCTTT. This codes for CASSPQGWGEAFF.

Remarks on this clone: In the same sample, other DNA sequences code for this CDR3. V gene TRBV4-1 combines with J gene TRBJ2-1; 7 nucleotides line up with TRBD2. The CDR3 has 15 amino acids. V lost 4 bases and J lost 1; bases outside the gene matches: 4. CDR1 MGHRA and CDR2 YSYEKL come from the germline V gene. This CDR3 is CASSPPGGSYNEQFF. CDR3 DNA: TGCGCCAGCAGCCCTCCCGGGGGGTCCTACAATGAGCAGTTCTTC.

CDR3 loop: CASSVARGTDTQYF. The DNA of the CDR3 is TGTGCCAGCAGCGTAGCCAGGGGAACAGATACGCAGTATTTT. The chain links TRBV9 to TRBJ2-3; tentatively, D is TRBD1 (6 bases). The CDR3 runs to 14 residues. Germline CDR1 reads SGDLS; CDR2 reads YYNGEE. V lost 0 bases and J lost 3, with 8 bases in between.